This T cell receptor beta chain emerged from a study of blood T cell repertoires in COVID-19. Study-level background: T cells, B-cell-depleted T cells, or PBMCs supplied cDNA or gDNA.

Authors' analysis steps: The assay estimated nucleated cells by amplifying reference gene primers. Only in-frame clones appear in the TCRdb table, and some are missing; sequencing was by immunoSEQ multiplex PCR. That table gives V, J and clone size, and the DNA gave D and trimming. Of a few hundred thousand clones listed, around 91% are singletons. Cohort placement rested on clinical history that participants reported themselves. The V end was cut by 5 bases, the J end by 8 bases, with 13 bases between. Germline lookup yields CDR1 SGHRS and CDR2 YFSETQ. CDR3 length equals 13 residues. This chain connects TRBV5-1 to TRBJ1-4; D unclear. This clonotype originated in a young man who had recovered from COVID-19. Sequencing used PBMCs or T cells enriched from blood (not recorded which). CDR3 region: CASSDPGREKLFF. The CDR3 nucleotides read TGCGCCAGCAGTGATCCGGGGAGAGAAAAACTGTTTTTT.